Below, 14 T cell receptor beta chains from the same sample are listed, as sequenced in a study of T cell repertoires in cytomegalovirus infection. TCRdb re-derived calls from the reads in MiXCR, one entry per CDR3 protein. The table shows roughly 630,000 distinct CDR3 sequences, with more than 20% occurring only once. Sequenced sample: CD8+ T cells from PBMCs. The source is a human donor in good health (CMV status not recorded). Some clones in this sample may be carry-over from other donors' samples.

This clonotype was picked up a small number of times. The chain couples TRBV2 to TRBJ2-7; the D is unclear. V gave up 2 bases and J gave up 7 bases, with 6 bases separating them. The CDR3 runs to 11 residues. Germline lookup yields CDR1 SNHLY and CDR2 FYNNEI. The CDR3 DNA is TGTGCCAGCAGTGAACTGGGGGAGCAGTACTTC. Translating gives CASSELGEQYF.

This CDR3 is CASSQESTSTDTQYF. The CDR3, as DNA: TGCGCCAGCAGCCAAGAGAGCACTAGCACAGATACGCAGTATTTT. This chain joins TRBV4-1 and TRBJ2-3; D remains unclear. The CDR3 has 15 amino acids. Deletions cut 0 bases from V and 0 bases from J, with 7 bases between. CDR1 and CDR2 from the germline V gene are MGHRA and YSYEKL.

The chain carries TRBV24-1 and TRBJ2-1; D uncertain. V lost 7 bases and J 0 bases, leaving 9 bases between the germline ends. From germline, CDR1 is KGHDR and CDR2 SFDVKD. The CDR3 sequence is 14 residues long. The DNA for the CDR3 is TGTGCCACCAGGGACGGAAGCTCCTACAATGAGCAGTTCTTC. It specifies CATRDGSSYNEQFF.

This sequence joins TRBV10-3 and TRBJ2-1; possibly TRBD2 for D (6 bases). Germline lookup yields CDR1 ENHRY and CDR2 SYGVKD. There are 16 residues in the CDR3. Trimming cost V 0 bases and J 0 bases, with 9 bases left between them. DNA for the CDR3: TGTGCCATCAGTGAGTCCCAAGCGGGCTCCTACAATGAGCAGTTCTTC. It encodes CAISESQAGSYNEQFF.

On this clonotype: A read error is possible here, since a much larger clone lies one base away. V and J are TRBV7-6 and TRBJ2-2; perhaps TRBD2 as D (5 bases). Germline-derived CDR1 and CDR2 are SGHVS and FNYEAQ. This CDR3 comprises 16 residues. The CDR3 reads CASSLKRAENTGELYF. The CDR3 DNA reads TGTGCCAGCAGCTTGAAGAGGGCTGAAAACACCGGGGAGCTGTATTTT.

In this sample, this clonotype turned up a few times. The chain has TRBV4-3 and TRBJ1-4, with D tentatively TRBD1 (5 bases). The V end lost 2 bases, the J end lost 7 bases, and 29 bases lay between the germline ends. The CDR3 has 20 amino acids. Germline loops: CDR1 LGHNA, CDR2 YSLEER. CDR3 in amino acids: CASSQSGWRFAPRGAEKLFF. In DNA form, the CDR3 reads TGCGCCAGCAGCCAATCGGGTTGGCGATTTGCTCCACGAGGGGCTGAAAAACTGTTTTTT.

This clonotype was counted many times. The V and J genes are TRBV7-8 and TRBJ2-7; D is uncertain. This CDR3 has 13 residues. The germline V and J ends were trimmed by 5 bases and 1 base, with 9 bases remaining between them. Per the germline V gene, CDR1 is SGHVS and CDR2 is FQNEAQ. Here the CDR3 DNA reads TGTGCCAGCAGCCCAAGCCCATCCTACGAGCAGTACGTC. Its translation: CASSPSPSYEQYV.

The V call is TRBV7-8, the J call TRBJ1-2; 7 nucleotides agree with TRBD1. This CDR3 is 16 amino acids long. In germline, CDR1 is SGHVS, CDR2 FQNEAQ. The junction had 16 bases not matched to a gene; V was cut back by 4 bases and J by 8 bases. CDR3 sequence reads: CASSSRLRGFGEGYTF. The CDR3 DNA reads TGTGCCAGCAGCTCCCGCCTCAGGGGGTTCGGGGAGGGCTACACCTTC.

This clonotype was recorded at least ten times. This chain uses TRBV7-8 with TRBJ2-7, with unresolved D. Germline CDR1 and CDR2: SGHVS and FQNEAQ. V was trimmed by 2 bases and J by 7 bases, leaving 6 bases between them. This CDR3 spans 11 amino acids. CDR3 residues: CASSLSVEQYF. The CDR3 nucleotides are TGTGCCAGCAGCTTATCGGTGGAGCAGTACTTC.

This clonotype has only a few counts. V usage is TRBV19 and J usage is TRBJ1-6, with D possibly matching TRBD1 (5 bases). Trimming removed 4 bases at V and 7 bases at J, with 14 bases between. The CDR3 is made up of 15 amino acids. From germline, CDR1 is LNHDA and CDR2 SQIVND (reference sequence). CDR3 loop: CASSTGEDRNSPLHF. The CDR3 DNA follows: TGTGCCAGTAGTACCGGAGAAGACAGAAATTCACCCCTCCACTTT.

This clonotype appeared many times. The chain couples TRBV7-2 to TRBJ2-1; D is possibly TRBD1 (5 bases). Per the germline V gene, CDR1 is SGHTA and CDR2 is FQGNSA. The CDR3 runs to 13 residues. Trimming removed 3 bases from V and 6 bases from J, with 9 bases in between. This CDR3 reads CASSLTDPNEQFF. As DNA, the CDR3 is TGTGCCAGCAGCTTGACAGATCCCAATGAGCAGTTCTTC.

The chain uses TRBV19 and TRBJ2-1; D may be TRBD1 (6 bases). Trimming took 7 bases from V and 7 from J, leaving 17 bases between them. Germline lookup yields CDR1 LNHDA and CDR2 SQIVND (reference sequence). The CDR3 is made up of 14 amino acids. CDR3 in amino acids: CASTKPSRGNEQFF. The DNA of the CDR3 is TGTGCCAGTACCAAGCCTAGCAGGGGTAATGAGCAGTTCTTC.

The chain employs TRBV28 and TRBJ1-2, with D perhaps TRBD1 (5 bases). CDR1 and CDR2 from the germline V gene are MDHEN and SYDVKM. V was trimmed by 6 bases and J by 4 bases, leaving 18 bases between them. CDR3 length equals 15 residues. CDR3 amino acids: CASSLGKTGFYGYTF. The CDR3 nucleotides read TGTGCCAGCAGCCTCGGGAAAACAGGATTCTATGGCTACACCTTC.

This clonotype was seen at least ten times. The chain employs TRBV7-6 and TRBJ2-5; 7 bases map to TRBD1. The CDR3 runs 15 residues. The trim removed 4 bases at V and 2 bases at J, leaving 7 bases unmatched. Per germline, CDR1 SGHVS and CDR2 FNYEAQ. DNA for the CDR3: TGTGCCAGCAGCTCCCGACAGGGCGGGCAAGAGACCCAGTACTTC. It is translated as CASSSRQGGQETQYF.